This T cell receptor beta chain appears in the sequencing data of a study of cytomegalovirus exposure and HLA in healthy donors. The PCR was carried out with 60 Vbeta primers and 13 Jbeta primers. The assay was immunoSEQ multiplex PCR, and TCRdb's table has in-frame clones only and misses some. Among some 110,000 clones listed, 82% were seen once. This sequence originates from a man aged 50 to 59 in good health and CMV-seronegative. Sequencing input: PBMCs.

As DNA, the CDR3 is TGTGCCATCAGGGCTACGGGGGCCAACGTCCTGACTTTC. Protein product: CAIRATGANVLTF. The rearrangement joins TRBV19 to TRBJ2-6; a possible D gene is TRBD1 (5 bases). The CDR3 consists of 13 residues. Trimming removed 10 bases at V and 4 bases at J, with 11 bases between. Germline loops: CDR1 LNHDA, CDR2 SQIVND (reference sequence). The full variable domain, its missing parts supplied by reference TRBV19 and TRBJ2-6, is DGGITQSPKYLFRKEGQNVTLSCEQNLNHDAMYWYRQDPGQGLRLIYYSQIVNDFQKGDIAEGYSVSREKKESFPLTVTSAQKNPTAFYLCAIRATGANVLTFGAGSRLTVL.